The present entry profiles one T cell receptor (beta chain) with its context. Its antigen is currently unknown. This sample was included in a study of identifying expanded T cells in peripheral blood. Study-wide points: Across healthy donors, higher total template counts meant significantly greater approximately two-week count variance. Over two and four weeks, about 15 and 19 clones changed, versus approximately 1.2 between replicates.

The method was immunoSEQ multiplex PCR; TCRdb's version includes in-frame clones alone and lacks a portion of them. The profile shows more than 45,000 clones, more than 70% of them singletons. Healthy donors had no documented immune events, such as infections, while sampled. This CDR3 comprises 14 residues. Trimming stripped 1 base from V and 2 bases from J, with 8 bases between. Germline V gives CDR1 ENHRY, CDR2 SYGVKD. The clonotype originates from a person between 18 and 69 years old in good health. V usage is TRBV10-3 and J usage is TRBJ2-5; D is uncertain. The sequencing sample was made of blood. CDR3 in DNA: TGTGCCATCAGTGAGTACGACACTCAAGAGACCCAGTACTTC. Protein: CAISEYDTQETQYF.